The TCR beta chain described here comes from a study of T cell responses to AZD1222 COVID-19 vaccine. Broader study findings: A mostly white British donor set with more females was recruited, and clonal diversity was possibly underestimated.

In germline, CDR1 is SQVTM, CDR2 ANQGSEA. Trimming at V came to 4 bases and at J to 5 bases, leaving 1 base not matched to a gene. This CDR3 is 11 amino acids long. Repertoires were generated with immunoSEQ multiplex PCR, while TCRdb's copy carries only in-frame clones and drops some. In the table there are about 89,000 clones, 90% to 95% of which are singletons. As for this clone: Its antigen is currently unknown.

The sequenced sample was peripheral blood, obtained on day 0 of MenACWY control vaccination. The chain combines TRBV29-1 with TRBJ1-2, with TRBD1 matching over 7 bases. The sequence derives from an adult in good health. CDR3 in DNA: TGCAGCGTTGGACAGGGATATGGCTACACCTTC. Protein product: CSVGQGYGYTF.